The clone carrying this TCR beta chain was found many times. The time point is: newly diagnosed GD, antithyroid drugs for less than 3 months. TCR sequences were obtained from RNA taken from PBMCs. This sample was taken from a study of regulatory T cells in long-lasting Graves disease. About the study: Patients with new Graves' disease had used antithyroid drugs below 3 months.

The germline CDR1 and CDR2 sequences are SGHTA and FQGTGA. Trimming removed 1 base at V and 0 bases at J, with 5 bases between. The CDR3 covers 14 residues. According to the study, TCR beta libraries were built with iRepertoire HTBI primers and CDR3-region Arm-PCR. A single record per CDR3 protein comes from TCRdb applying MiXCR to the multiplex PCR reads. The sample shows some 490,000 distinct CDR3 sequences, more than 10% of them seen only once. Another study also made use of these data, one on T cells in Graves' hyperthyroidism and ophthalmopathy. Per that study: HTBI primers were used for first-round RT-PCR of the TCR CDR3.

V usage is TRBV7-3 and J usage is TRBJ2-3; no reliable D call. This specimen consisted of peripheral blood mononuclear cells (PBMCs), obtained at new diagnosis, from a patient treated with antithyroid drugs. This receptor was obtained from a woman in her thirties with Graves disease. CDR3 bases: TGTGCCAGCAGCTTAATGGCCAGCACAGATACGCAGTATTTT. This gives the protein CASSLMASTDTQYF.